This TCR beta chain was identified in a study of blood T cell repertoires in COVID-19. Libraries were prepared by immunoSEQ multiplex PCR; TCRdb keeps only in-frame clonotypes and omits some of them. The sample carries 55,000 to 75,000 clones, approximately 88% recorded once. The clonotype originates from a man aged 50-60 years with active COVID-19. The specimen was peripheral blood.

The CDR3 bases are TGTGCCAGCTCACCACCGTGGATGGGGGGAGTTTCAGAGACCCAGTACTTC. Translated, it gives CASSPPWMGGVSETQYF. V is TRBV18 and J is TRBJ2-5; possibly TRBD2 for D (6 bases). The germline V and J ends were trimmed by 0 bases and 4 bases, with 18 bases remaining between them. This CDR3 spans 17 amino acids. Germline V CDR1 and CDR2: KGHSH, LQKENI.